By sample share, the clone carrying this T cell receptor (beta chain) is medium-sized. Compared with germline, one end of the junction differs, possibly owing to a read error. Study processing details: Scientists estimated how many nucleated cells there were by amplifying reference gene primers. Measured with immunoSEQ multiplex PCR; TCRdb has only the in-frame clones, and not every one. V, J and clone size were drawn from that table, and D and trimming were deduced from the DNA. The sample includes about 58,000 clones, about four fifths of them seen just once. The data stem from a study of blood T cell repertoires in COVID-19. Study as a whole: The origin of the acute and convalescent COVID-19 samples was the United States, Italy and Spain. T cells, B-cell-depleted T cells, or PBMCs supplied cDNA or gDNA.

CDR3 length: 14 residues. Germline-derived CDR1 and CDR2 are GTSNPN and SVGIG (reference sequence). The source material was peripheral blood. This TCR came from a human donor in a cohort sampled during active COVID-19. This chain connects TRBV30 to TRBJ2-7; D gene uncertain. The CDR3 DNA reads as TGTGCCTGGAGTGTACTTGGTAGTTCCTCCGAGCAGTACTTC. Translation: CAWSVLGSSSEQYF.